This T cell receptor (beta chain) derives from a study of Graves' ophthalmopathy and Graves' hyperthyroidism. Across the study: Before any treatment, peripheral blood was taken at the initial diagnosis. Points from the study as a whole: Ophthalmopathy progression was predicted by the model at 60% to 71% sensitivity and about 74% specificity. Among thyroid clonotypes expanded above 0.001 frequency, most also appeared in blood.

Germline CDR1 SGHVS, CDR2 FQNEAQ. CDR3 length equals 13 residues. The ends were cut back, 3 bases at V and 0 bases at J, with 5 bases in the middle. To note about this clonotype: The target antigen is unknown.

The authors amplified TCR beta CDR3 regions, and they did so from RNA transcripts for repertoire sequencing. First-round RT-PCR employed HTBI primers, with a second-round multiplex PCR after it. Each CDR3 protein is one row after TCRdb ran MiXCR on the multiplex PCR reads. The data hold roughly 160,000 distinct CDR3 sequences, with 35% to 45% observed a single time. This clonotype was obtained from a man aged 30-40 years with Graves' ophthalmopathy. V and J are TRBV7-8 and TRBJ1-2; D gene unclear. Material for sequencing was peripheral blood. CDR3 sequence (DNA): TGTGCCAGCAGCTTCAGTGCTAACTATGGCTACACCTTC. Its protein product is CASSFSANYGYTF.